Here is one T cell receptor beta chain with its context. Its antigen is unidentified. The data belong to a study of T cell responses to AZD1222 COVID-19 vaccine. CDR3 length: 14 residues. Germline V CDR1 and CDR2: MNHEY, SMNVEV (reference sequence). V shed 1 base, J shed 4 bases, and the junction held 2 bases outside the gene matches. Some clones are missing from TCRdb's copy, which holds only in-frame ones; the method was immunoSEQ multiplex PCR. The data show approximately 150,000 clones, with more than 90% seen just once and about 1.6% held by the top ten. Overall study findings and caveats: White British people made up most donors, females outnumbered males, and clonal diversity was possibly underestimated. Spike was spanned by vaccine-associated CD4 TCRs, which were dominant at 160-218 and 743-854. No day 14 peak samples; only post-peak repertoires were characterized. At baseline, just a handful of AZD1222 recipients tested seropositive.

The sample was peripheral blood, taken on day 0 of AZD1222 vaccination. The chain recombines TRBV27 with TRBJ1-1; 8 bases line up with TRBD1. The TCR was taken from an adult in good health. The CDR3 protein is CASSLYRGVTEAFF. The CDR3 nucleotides are TGTGCCAGCAGTTTATACAGGGGGGTCACTGAAGCTTTCTTT.